One sample yielded the 27 T cell receptor beta chains listed below, sequenced in a study of T cell responses to AZD1222 COVID-19 vaccine. Produced via immunoSEQ multiplex PCR; TCRdb's table is partial and in-frame only. The sample yields 100,000 to 150,000 clones, 85% to 90% seen once. The sample here was peripheral blood, taken on day 0 of AZD1222 vaccination. These receptors came from an adult in good health.

This chain joins TRBV2 and TRBJ2-5; maybe TRBD2 (6 bases). The ends were cut back, 10 bases at V and 2 bases at J, with 14 bases in the middle. CDR3 length: 13 residues. Germline V gives CDR1 SNHLY, CDR2 FYNNEI. Here the CDR3 reads CATRTGEQETQYF. The CDR3 DNA sequence: TGTGCCACCAGGACGGGGGAACAAGAGACCCAGTACTTC.

This chain joins TRBV18 and TRBJ1-2; D not resolved. The germline gives CDR1 KGHSH, CDR2 LQKENI. The CDR3 extends over 13 amino acids. Trimming took off 1 base at V and 7 bases at J, with 10 bases between the two ends. CDR3 protein: CASSPLTSSGYTF. DNA for the CDR3: TGTGCCAGCTCACCACTTACCAGCTCTGGCTACACCTTC.

The chain carries TRBV27 and TRBJ2-1; 7 bases are shared with TRBD1. This CDR3 comprises 13 residues. Germline trimming cut 8 bases from V and 8 bases from J; bases unmatched to any gene: 9. The germline V gene encodes CDR1 MNHEY and CDR2 SMNVEV (reference sequence). The CDR3 sequence is CASRDSHLDEQFF. For the CDR3, the DNA is TGTGCCAGCCGGGACAGCCATCTGGATGAGCAGTTCTTC.

This chain joins TRBV21-1 and TRBJ1-1. TRBV21-1 is flagged as a pseudogene. This CDR3 contains 17 residues. DNA of the CDR3: TGTGCCAGCAGCAAAATGCGGGGTTCGGGTAGGAACACTGAAGCTTTCTTT. Translated: CASSKMRGSGRNTEAFF.

J is TRBJ2-7 and V is TRBV27; 10 nucleotides align to TRBD1. The V gene end was trimmed by 6 bases and the J gene end by 6 bases; junction bases not matched to a gene: 8. CDR3 length: 14 residues. Germline V lookup: CDR1 MNHEY, CDR2 SMNVEV (reference sequence). The CDR3 DNA is TGTGCCAGCAGCACCGGGACAGGGGAGGGCGAGCAGTACTTC. It translates to CASSTGTGEGEQYF.

The V gene is TRBV25-1, the J gene TRBJ2-2; D gene ambiguous. The V gene lost 1 base and the J gene lost 4 bases, with 4 bases spanning the gap. CDR1 and CDR2 (germline): MGHDK, SYGVNS. CDR3 size: 13 residues. The CDR3 DNA is TGTGCCAGCAGTGAATGGGTCACCGGGGAGCTGTTTTTT. Amino acids: CASSEWVTGELFF.

This chain uses TRBV6-5 with TRBJ2-5, with TRBD2 matching 7 bases. J gave up 0 bases and V 6 bases, and 7 bases lay outside the gene matches. The CDR3 runs to 15 residues. In germline, CDR1 is MNHEY, CDR2 SVGAGI. For the CDR3, the DNA is TGTGCCAGCAGATCTCTGACTAGCTACCAAGAGACCCAGTACTTC. Residues: CASRSLTSYQETQYF.

To note about this clone: This CDR3 is also generated by other DNA sequences in the sample. The V gene is TRBV7-9, the J gene TRBJ2-7; no clear D. CDR3 length equals 13 residues. Germline values: CDR1 SEHNR, CDR2 FQNEAQ (reference sequence). Trimming removed 0 bases from V and 4 bases from J, with 7 bases in between. CDR3: CASSLAGSYEQYF. The CDR3 nucleotides are TGTGCCAGCAGCTTAGCGGGATCGTACGAGCAGTACTTC.

The V and J genes are TRBV12-3 or TRBV12-4 and TRBJ1-2; D is unresolved. CDR3 length equals 13 residues. The V end was cut by 7 bases, the J end by 4 bases, with 13 bases between. Here the CDR3 reads CASTFGVGYGYTF. CDR3 coding DNA: TGTGCCAGCACTTTCGGGGTGGGCTATGGCTACACCTTC.

The V gene is TRBV7-9, the J gene TRBJ1-1; TRBD1 agrees at 7 bases. The CDR3 has 14 residues. Germline lookup yields CDR1 SEHNR and CDR2 FQNEAQ (reference sequence). CDR3 coding DNA: TGTGCTCCGCGCCCAGGGGGTTTGAACACTGAAGCTTTCTTT. It codes for CAPRPGGLNTEAFF.

The genes are TRBV3-1 (or the pseudogene TRBV3-2) and TRBJ2-5; 15 bases match TRBD2. Germline lookup yields CDR1 LGHDT and CDR2 YNNKEL (reference sequence). Unmatched junction bases numbered 8, after V lost 2 bases and J lost 4 bases. CDR3 length equals 18 residues. The CDR3 sequence: CASSQTRTSGGEGETQYF. The CDR3 coding sequence is TGTGCCAGCAGCCAAACGCGGACTAGCGGGGGGGAGGGAGAGACCCAGTACTTC.

The chain has TRBV5-1 and TRBJ2-1; TRBD2 might be the D (5 bases). Germline V CDR1 and CDR2: SGHRS, YFSETQ. Trimming took 7 bases from V and 1 from J, leaving 15 bases between them. The CDR3 consists of 15 residues. CDR3 protein: CASYDLPGSYNEQFF. The CDR3 DNA is TGCGCCAGCTATGATCTCCCGGGATCCTACAATGAGCAGTTCTTC.

Worth noting for this clone: A junction end diverges from the germline sequence, so it may reflect a read error. This chain connects TRBV12-3 or TRBV12-4 to TRBJ2-7; 9 bases are shared with TRBD2. There are 12 residues in the CDR3. CDR3: CASSLASGSRPF. CDR3 DNA: TGTGCCAGCAGTTTAGCTAGCGGGAGCAGGCCTTTC.

V is TRBV3-1 (or the pseudogene TRBV3-2) and J is TRBJ1-2; no reliable D call. Germline-derived CDR1 and CDR2 are LGHDT and YNNKEL (reference sequence). The V end was cut by 5 bases, the J end by 3 bases, with 10 bases between. CDR3 length: 13 amino acids. The CDR3 here is CASSTPRDYGYTF. CDR3 nucleotide sequence: TGTGCCAGCAGCACCCCGCGAGACTATGGCTACACCTTC.

In its sample, this clone was seen once. The J gene is TRBJ2-5, the V gene TRBV7-9, with D maybe TRBD1 (5 bases). Trimming shortened V by 5 bases and J by 7 bases, and 26 bases separated the two germline ends. The germline gives CDR1 SEHNR, CDR2 FQNEAQ (reference sequence). This CDR3 comprises 17 residues. CDR3 amino acids: CASSGTGSVQGSTTQYF. The CDR3 DNA sequence: TGTGCCAGCAGCGGCACTGGGTCCGTCCAGGGAAGTACGACCCAGTACTTC.

V gene TRBV28 combines with J gene TRBJ2-5, with TRBD2 matching 11 bases. Losses at the gene ends were 6 bases for V and 2 bases for J; bases not matched to a gene: 8. The CDR3 is made up of 16 amino acids. Germline V lookup: CDR1 MDHEN, CDR2 SYDVKM. Here the CDR3 reads CASRPIAGGSQETQYF. The CDR3 DNA is TGTGCCAGCAGGCCGATAGCGGGAGGGTCTCAAGAGACCCAGTACTTC.

The gene calls are TRBV27 and TRBJ2-5, with TRBD2 matching 7 bases. Trimming took 6 bases from V and 2 from J; bases not matched to a gene: 6. The germline CDR1 and CDR2 sequences are MNHEY and SMNVEV (reference sequence). The CDR3 sequence is 14 residues long. CDR3 in DNA: TGTGCCAGCAGCGCGGGACTACCTCAAGAGACCCAGTACTTC. Its translation is CASSAGLPQETQYF.

The chain carries TRBV5-1 and TRBJ1-2; D possibly corresponds to TRBD1 (6 bases). V shed 3 bases and J shed 3 bases, with 18 bases lying between them. There are 16 residues in the CDR3. Germline loops: CDR1 SGHRS, CDR2 YFSETQ. The CDR3 nucleotides read TGCGCCAGCAGCTCGGGACGGGGCGGGGGCGACTATGGCTACACCTTC. Its protein product is CASSSGRGGGDYGYTF.

The rearrangement uses TRBV12-3 or TRBV12-4 and TRBJ1-1; TRBD1 might be the D (6 bases). V was shortened by 3 bases and J by 6 bases, with 11 bases between the two germline ends. This CDR3 has 13 amino acids. The CDR3 nucleotides are TGTGCCAGCAGTTTCCGACAGGATGCTGAAGCTTTCTTT. It specifies CASSFRQDAEAFF.

The chain joins TRBV5-6 to TRBJ1-2; D may be TRBD1 (5 bases). CDR1 and CDR2 (germline): SGHDT, YYEEEE. This CDR3 is built from 15 residues. Trimming took 1 base from V and 6 from J, leaving 16 bases between them. CDR3 amino acids: CASSLFPPGKDGYTF. Here the CDR3 DNA reads TGTGCCAGCAGCTTGTTCCCTCCAGGGAAGGATGGCTACACCTTC.

V and J are TRBV5-8 and TRBJ1-2; the match to TRBD1 covers 9 bases. The CDR3 sequence is 14 residues long. Losses at the gene ends were 2 bases for V and 8 bases for J; bases not matched to a gene: 7. Looked up from germline, CDR1 is SGHTS and CDR2 is YDEGEE. CDR3 sequence (DNA): TGTGCCAGCAGCTTCGGACAGGGGACGGAAGGCTACACCTTC. Its protein is CASSFGQGTEGYTF.

The chain joins TRBV5-6 to TRBJ2-7; the match to TRBD2 covers 10 bases. The CDR3 totals 19 residues. V shed 0 bases, J shed 5 bases, and the junction held 17 bases outside the gene matches. Germline assignment: CDR1 SGHDT and CDR2 YYEEEE. CDR3 protein: CASSLGWGLTSGSPNEQYF. In DNA, the CDR3 is TGTGCCAGCAGCTTGGGATGGGGGTTGACTAGCGGGTCCCCAAACGAGCAGTACTTC.

CDR3 sequence (DNA): TGTGCCAGCAGTTCCGGACAGGCCCTACCCCTCCACTTT. It specifies CASSSGQALPLHF. The V call is TRBV12-3 or TRBV12-4, the J call TRBJ1-6; 7 bases are shared with TRBD1. J gave up 12 bases and V 4 bases, and 6 bases lay outside the gene matches. This CDR3 region has 13 residues.

The J gene is TRBJ1-1, the V gene TRBV18; D might be TRBD1 (6 bases). V was cut by 3 bases and J by 0 bases, with 17 bases left in between. CDR3 length: 17 residues. CDR1 is KGHSH, CDR2 LQKENI, per germline. The CDR3 DNA is TGTGCCAGCTCACCGATCCGGGACAAAACCTTGAACACTGAAGCTTTCTTT. Protein: CASSPIRDKTLNTEAFF.

The V call is TRBV6-5, the J call TRBJ1-4; 7 nucleotides match TRBD1. The CDR3 spans 14 residues. CDR1 is MNHEY and CDR2 is SVGAGI in the germline V gene. Trimming at V came to 2 bases and at J to 8 bases, leaving 5 bases not matched to a gene. The CDR3 sequence: CASSYRTGGEKLFF. CDR3 in DNA: TGTGCCAGCAGTTACCGGACAGGAGGGGAAAAACTGTTTTTT.

V and J are TRBV6-5 and TRBJ2-1; no firm D call. V was shortened by 6 bases and J by 12 bases, with 18 bases between the two germline ends. Germline loops: CDR1 MNHEY, CDR2 SVGAGI. CDR3 size: 13 residues. This CDR3 is CASRTPATWVQFF. The CDR3 region has the DNA TGTGCCAGCAGAACCCCGGCCACCTGGGTGCAGTTCTTC.

The chain recombines TRBV6-5 with TRBJ1-4; TRBD1 might be the D (5 bases). V shed 6 bases and J shed 0 bases, with 8 bases lying between them. The germline V gene has CDR1 MNHEY and CDR2 SVGAGI. The CDR3 consists of 14 residues. The CDR3 reads CASRGGTTNEKLFF. The CDR3, as DNA: TGTGCCAGCAGGGGGGGTACAACTAATGAAAAACTGTTTTTT.